This T cell receptor beta chain is drawn from a study of T cell changes during pregnancy in multiple sclerosis. Assay used: immunoSEQ multiplex PCR; TCRdb lists only in-frame clones, some missing. The table lists fewer than 80,000 clones, around 90% of them singletons. There are 15 residues in the CDR3. Germline V gene sequence: CDR1 ENHRY, CDR2 SYGVKD. V gave up 2 bases and J gave up 7 bases, with 15 bases separating them. The rearrangement links TRBV10-3 to TRBJ1-5, with D possibly matching TRBD1 (5 bases). This TCR came from a female donor in good health, enrolled as a control in a pregnancy study. The sample in question was CD4+ T cells from peripheral blood mononuclear cells, obtained in the third trimester of pregnancy. The CDR3 DNA follows: TGTGCCATCAGTGAGGGCGGGGGGTCTCTCCAGCCCCAGCATTTT. Its protein is CAISEGGGSLQPQHF.